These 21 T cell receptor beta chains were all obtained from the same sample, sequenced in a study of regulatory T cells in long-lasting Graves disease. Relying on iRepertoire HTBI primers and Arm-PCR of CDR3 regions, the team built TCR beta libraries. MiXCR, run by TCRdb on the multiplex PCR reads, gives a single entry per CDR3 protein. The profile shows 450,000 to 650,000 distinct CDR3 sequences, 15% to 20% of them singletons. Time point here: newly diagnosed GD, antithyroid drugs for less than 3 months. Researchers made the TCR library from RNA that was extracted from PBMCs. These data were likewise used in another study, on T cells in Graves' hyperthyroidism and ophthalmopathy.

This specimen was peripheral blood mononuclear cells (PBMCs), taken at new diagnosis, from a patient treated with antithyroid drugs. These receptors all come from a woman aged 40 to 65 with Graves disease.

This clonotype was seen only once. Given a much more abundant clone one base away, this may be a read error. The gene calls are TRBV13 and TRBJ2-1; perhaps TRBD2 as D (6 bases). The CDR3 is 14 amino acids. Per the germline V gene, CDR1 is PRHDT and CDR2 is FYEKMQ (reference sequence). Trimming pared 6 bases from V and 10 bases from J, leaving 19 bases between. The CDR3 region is CASRCWGGAYEQFF. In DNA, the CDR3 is TGTGCCAGCAGATGCTGGGGAGGAGCCTACGAGCAGTTCTTC.

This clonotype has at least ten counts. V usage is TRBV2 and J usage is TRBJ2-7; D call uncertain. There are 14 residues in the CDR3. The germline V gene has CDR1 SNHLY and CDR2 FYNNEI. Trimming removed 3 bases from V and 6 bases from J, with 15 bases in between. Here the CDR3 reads CASSDKHPLSEQYF. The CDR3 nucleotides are TGTGCCAGCAGTGACAAGCACCCCCTCTCCGAGCAGTACTTC.

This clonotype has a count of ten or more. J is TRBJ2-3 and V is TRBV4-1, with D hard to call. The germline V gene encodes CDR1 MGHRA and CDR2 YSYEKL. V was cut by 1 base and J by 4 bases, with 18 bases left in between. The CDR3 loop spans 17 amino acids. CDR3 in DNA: TGCGCCAGCAGCCAAGTTCTCGCACTACAAGGCCCAGATACGCAGTATTTT. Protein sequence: CASSQVLALQGPDTQYF.

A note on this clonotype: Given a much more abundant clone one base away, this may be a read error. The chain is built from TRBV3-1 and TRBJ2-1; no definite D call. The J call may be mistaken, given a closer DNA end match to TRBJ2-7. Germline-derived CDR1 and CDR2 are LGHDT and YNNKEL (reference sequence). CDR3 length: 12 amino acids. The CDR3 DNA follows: TGTGCCAGCAGCCCTCGACGAACAGAGCAGTACTTC. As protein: CASSPRRTEQYF.

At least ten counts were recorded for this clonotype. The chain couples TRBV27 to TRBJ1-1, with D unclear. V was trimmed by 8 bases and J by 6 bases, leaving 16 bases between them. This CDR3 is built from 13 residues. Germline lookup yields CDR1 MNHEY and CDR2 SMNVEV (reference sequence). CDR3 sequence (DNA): TGTGCCAGCCAGGCCACGTCCAGCCCTGAAGCTTTCTTT. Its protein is CASQATSSPEAFF.

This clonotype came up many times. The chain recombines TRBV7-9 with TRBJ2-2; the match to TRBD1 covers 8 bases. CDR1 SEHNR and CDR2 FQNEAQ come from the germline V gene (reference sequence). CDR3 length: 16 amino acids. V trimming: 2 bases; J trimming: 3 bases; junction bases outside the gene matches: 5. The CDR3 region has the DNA TGTGCCAGCAGCTTACCGTCGGACAGGGACACCGGGGAGCTGTTTTTT. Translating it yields CASSLPSDRDTGELFF.

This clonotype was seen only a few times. The CDR3 DNA sequence: TGTGCCAGCAGCCAGTGGAGGGGGAAAGAAAACATTCAGTACTTC. Residues: CASSQWRGKENIQYF. The chain uses TRBV4-2 and TRBJ2-4; perhaps D is TRBD1 or TRBD2 (6 bases each). The CDR3 is 15 residues long. Per the germline V gene, CDR1 is LGHNA and CDR2 is YNFKEQ. V lost 3 bases to trimming and J lost 5 bases, with 14 bases between them.

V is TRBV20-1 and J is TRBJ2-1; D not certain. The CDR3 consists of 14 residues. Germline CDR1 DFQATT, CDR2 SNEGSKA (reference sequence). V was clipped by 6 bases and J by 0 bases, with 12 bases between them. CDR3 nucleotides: TGCAGTGCCCCGGGTGACAACTCCTACAATGAGCAGTTCTTC. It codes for CSAPGDNSYNEQFF.

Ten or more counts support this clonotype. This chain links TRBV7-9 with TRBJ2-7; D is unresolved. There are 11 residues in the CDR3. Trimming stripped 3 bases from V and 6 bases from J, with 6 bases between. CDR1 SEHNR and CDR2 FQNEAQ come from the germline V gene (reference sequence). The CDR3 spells CASSFLGEQYF. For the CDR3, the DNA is TGTGCCAGCAGCTTCTTGGGCGAGCAGTACTTC.

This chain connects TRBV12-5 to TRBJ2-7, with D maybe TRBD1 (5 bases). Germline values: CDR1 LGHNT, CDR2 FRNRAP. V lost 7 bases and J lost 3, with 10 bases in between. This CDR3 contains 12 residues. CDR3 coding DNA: TGTGCTAGTGCCCTCGACAGCTACGAGCAGTACTTC. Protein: CASALDSYEQYF.

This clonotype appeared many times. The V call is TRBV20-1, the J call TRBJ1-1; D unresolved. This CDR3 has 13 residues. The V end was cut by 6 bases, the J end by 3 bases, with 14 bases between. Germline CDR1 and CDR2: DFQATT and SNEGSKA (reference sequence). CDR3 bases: TGCAGTGCCGGAGGACGGCGGGACACTGAAGCTTTCTTT. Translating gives CSAGGRRDTEAFF.

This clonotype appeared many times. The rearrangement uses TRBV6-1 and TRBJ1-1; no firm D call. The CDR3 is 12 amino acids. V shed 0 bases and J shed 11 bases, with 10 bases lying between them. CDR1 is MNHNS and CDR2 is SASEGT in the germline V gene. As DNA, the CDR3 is TGTGCCAGCAGTGAAGCAAGGTTGCGGGCTTTCTTT. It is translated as CASSEARLRAFF.

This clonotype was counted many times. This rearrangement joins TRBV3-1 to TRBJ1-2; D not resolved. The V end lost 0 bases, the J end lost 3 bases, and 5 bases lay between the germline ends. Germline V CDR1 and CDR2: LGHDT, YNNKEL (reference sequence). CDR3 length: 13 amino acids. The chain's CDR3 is CASSQDGYYGYTF. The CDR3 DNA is TGTGCCAGCAGCCAAGACGGATACTATGGCTACACCTTC. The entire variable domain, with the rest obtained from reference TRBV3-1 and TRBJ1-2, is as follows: DTAVSQTPKYLVTQMGNDKSIKCEQNLGHDTMYWYKQDSKKFLKIMFSYNNKELIINETVPNRFSPKSPDKAHLNLHINSLELGDSAVYFCASSQDGYYGYTFGSGTRLTVV.

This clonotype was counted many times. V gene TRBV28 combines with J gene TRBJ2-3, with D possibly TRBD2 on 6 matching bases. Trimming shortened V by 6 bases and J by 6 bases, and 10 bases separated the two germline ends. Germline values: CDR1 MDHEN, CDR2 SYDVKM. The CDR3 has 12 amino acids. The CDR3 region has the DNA TGTGCCAGCAGGGAGGAGGGGGATACGCAGTATTTT. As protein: CASREEGDTQYF.

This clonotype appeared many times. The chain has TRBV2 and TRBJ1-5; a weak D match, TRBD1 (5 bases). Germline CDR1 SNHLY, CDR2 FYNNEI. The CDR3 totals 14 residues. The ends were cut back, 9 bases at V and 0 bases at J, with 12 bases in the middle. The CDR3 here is CASGGAGSNQPQHF. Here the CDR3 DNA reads TGTGCCAGTGGAGGGGCAGGTAGCAATCAGCCCCAGCATTTT.

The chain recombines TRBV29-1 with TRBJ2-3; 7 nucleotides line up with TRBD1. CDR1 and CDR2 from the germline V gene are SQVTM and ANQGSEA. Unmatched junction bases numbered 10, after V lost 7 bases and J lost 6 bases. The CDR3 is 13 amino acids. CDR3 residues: CSAVEGATDTQYF. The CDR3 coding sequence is TGCAGCGCGGTAGAGGGGGCGACCGATACGCAGTATTTT.

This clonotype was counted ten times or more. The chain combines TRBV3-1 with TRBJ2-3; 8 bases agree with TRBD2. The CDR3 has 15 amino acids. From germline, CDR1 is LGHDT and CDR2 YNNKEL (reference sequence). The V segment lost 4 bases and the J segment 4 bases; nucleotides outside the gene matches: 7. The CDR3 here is CASSPSSGGSDTQYF. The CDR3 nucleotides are TGTGCCAGCAGCCCATCCAGCGGGGGTTCAGATACGCAGTATTTT.

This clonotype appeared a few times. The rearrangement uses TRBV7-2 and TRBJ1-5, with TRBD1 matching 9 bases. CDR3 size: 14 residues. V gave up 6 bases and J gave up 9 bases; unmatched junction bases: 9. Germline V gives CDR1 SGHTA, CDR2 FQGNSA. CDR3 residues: CASRSTGGDGPQHF. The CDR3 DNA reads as TGTGCCAGCAGGTCTACAGGGGGCGACGGGCCCCAGCATTTT.

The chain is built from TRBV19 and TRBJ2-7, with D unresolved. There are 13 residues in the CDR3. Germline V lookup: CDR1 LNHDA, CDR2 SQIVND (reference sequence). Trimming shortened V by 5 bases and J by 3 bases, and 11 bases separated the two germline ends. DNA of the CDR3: TGTGCCAGTAGTCCCACCAACAACTACGAGCAGTACTTC. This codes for CASSPTNNYEQYF.

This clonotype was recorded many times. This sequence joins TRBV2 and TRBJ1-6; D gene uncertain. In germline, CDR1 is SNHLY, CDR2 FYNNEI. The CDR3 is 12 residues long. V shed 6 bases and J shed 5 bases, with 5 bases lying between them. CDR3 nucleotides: TGTGCCAGCAGAAACAATAATTCACCCCTCCACTTT. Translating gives CASRNNNSPLHF.

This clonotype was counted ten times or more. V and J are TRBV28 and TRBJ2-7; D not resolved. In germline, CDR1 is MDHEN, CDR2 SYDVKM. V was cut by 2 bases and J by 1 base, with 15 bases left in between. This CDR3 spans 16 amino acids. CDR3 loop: CASSLRTGQFSYEQYF. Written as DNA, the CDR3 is TGTGCCAGCAGTTTAAGGACCGGCCAATTTTCCTACGAGCAGTACTTC. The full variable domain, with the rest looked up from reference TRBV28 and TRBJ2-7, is DVKVTQSSRYLVKRTGEKVFLECVQDMDHENMFWYRQDPGLGLRLIYFSYDVKMKEKGDIPEGYSVSREKKERFSLILESASTNQTSMYLCASSLRTGQFSYEQYFGPGTRLTVT.